This TCR beta chain stems from a study of shared clonotypes between healthy human individuals. Measured with immunoSEQ multiplex PCR; TCRdb has only the in-frame clones, and not every one. Here the sample spans 2 million to 2.5 million clones, approximately 96% being singletons. The CDR3 contains 14 residues. The V gene's germline CDR1 is WNHNN and CDR2 SYGVQD (reference sequence). The V gene end was trimmed by 4 bases and the J gene end by 5 bases; junction bases not matched to a gene: 5. Study conclusions and caveats: Among donors, clonotype sharing was expected to be affected by sequencing depth. Large depth notwithstanding, sorted-subset sequencing proved incomplete by rarefaction.

A remark on this clone: As yet, its antigen is unknown.

The sequencing sample was made of naive CD4+ T cells sorted from blood. Described subset: CD45RA+ positively selected. J is TRBJ1-5 and V is TRBV10-1, with 7 bases lining up with TRBD1. This receptor was taken from a young man in good health. In nucleotides, the CDR3 is TGCGCCAGCAGTGTATGGACAGGCGATCAGCCCCAGCATTTT. Translation gives CASSVWTGDQPQHF.